Below, 16 T cell receptor beta chains from the same sample are listed, as sequenced in a study of T cell responses to AZD1222 COVID-19 vaccine. Assay used: immunoSEQ multiplex PCR; TCRdb lists only in-frame clones, some missing. The sample shows 150,000 to 200,000 clones, about 91% of them seen only once. Sequencing used peripheral blood, obtained 28 days after the second AZD1222 dose. These receptors all come from an adult who received the AZD1222 COVID-19 vaccine.

The chain links TRBV13 to TRBJ2-7; 8 bases are a match to TRBD1. V was clipped by 5 bases and J by 4 bases; unmatched bases: 7. Germline loops: CDR1 PRHDT, CDR2 FYEKMQ (reference sequence). The CDR3 loop spans 14 amino acids. CDR3 residues: CASSPQGVNYEQYF. The CDR3 coding sequence is TGTGCCAGCAGCCCACAGGGGGTAAATTACGAGCAGTACTTC. Based on the CDR3 plus reference TRBV13 and TRBJ2-7, the full variable domain is AAGVIQSPRHLIKEKRETATLKCYPIPRHDTVYWYQQGPGQDPQFLISFYEKMQSDKGSIPDRFSAQQFSDYHSELNMSSLELGDSALYFCASSPQGVNYEQYFGPGTRLTVT.

The rearrangement joins TRBV9 to TRBJ1-1; D is undetermined. Looked up from germline, CDR1 is SGDLS and CDR2 is YYNGEE. Trimming shortened V by 1 base and J by 0 bases, and 7 bases separated the two germline ends. This CDR3 region has 14 residues. This chain's CDR3 is CASSVTAMNTEAFF. The CDR3 nucleotides are TGTGCCAGCAGCGTAACGGCCATGAACACTGAAGCTTTCTTT.

The V and J genes are TRBV6-1 and TRBJ1-1; D may be TRBD1 (5 bases). CDR3 length equals 17 residues. Per the germline V gene, CDR1 is MNHNS and CDR2 is SASEGT. Between the trimmed V and J ends, which lost 1 base and 4 bases, there was a span of 19 bases. CDR3 sequence (DNA): TGTGCCAGCAGTGAAGGACAGACTATCCGACTGATCACTGAAGCTTTCTTT. Translated, it gives CASSEGQTIRLITEAFF.

Turning to this clone: The same CDR3 also results from other DNA sequences found in this sample. The chain uses TRBV19 and TRBJ2-1; 10 bases align to TRBD2. Losses at the gene ends were 6 bases for V and 3 bases for J; bases not matched to a gene: 2. The CDR3 length is 14 residues. The germline V gene encodes CDR1 LNHDA and CDR2 SQIVND (reference sequence). CDR3 protein: CASSSGGDYNEQFF. The CDR3, as DNA: TGTGCCAGTAGCAGCGGGGGGGACTACAATGAGCAGTTCTTC.

This sequence joins TRBV5-6 and TRBJ2-5; 9 nucleotides align to TRBD2. This CDR3 region has 16 residues. Germline-derived CDR1 and CDR2 are SGHDT and YYEEEE. V lost 1 base and J lost 1; bases outside the gene matches: 5. The CDR3: CASSLTAGGPQETQYF. CDR3 bases: TGTGCCAGCAGCTTGACAGCGGGGGGCCCCCAAGAGACCCAGTACTTC.

The chain couples TRBV3-1 (or the pseudogene TRBV3-2) to TRBJ2-7; no clear D gene. The germline V gene encodes CDR1 LGHDT and CDR2 YNNKEL (reference sequence). Trimming removed 1 base at V and 3 bases at J, with 10 bases between. The CDR3 has 14 residues. The CDR3 sequence: CASSQGSIGYEQYF. In DNA, the CDR3 is TGTGCCAGCAGCCAAGGGTCTATAGGCTACGAGCAGTACTTC.

This sequence joins TRBV12-3 or TRBV12-4 and TRBJ1-1; D gene uncertain. Trimming left V 6 bases short and J 1 base short, with 6 bases between. This CDR3 is built from 12 residues. The CDR3 region has the DNA TGTGCCAGCAGCGATACGAACACTGAAGCTTTCTTT. The encoded protein is CASSDTNTEAFF.

In its sample, this clone was seen once. The chain combines TRBV7-9 with TRBJ1-1; the D gene is possibly TRBD1 (6 bases). V dropped 2 bases and J dropped 11 bases, with 12 bases sitting between them. The CDR3 is 12 amino acids. CDR1 and CDR2 from the germline V gene are SEHNR and FQNEAQ (reference sequence). The CDR3 loop is CASSLSTGYAFF. For the CDR3, the DNA is TGTGCCAGCAGCTTATCAACAGGGTATGCTTTCTTT.

The rearrangement joins TRBV27 to TRBJ1-4, with no clear D. Germline CDR1 reads MNHEY; CDR2 reads SMNVEV (reference sequence). This CDR3 has 13 residues. Trimming shortened V by 9 bases and J by 0 bases, and 8 bases separated the two germline ends. The CDR3 loop reads CARPKSTNEKLFF. Here the CDR3 DNA reads TGTGCCAGACCCAAATCAACTAATGAAAAACTGTTTTTT.

Remarks on this clone: Mismatch with germline at one junction end may stem from a read error. This sequence joins TRBV5-4 and TRBJ1-6; D is undetermined. In germline, CDR1 is SGHNT, CDR2 YYREEE (reference sequence). CDR3 length: 15 amino acids. The CDR3 DNA follows: TGTGCCAGCAGTTTGGAGGGTTCCTATAATTCACCCCTCCACTTT. Translated: CASSLEGSYNSPLHF.

The V and J genes are TRBV3-1 (or the pseudogene TRBV3-2) and TRBJ1-2; 9 bases align to TRBD1. V shed 3 bases, J shed 5 bases, and the junction held 10 bases outside the gene matches. The CDR3 spans 16 residues. The germline gives CDR1 LGHDT, CDR2 YNNKEL (reference sequence). CDR3 amino acids: CASSQITGGSVYGYTF. CDR3 nucleotides: TGTGCCAGCAGCCAGATCACAGGGGGCTCCGTTTATGGCTACACCTTC.

The rearrangement uses TRBV30 and TRBJ1-2, with TRBD1 matching 7 bases. CDR1 and CDR2 (germline): GTSNPN, SVGIG (reference sequence). J gave up 6 bases and V 0 bases, and 4 bases lay outside the gene matches. The CDR3 consists of 13 residues. For the CDR3, the DNA is TGTGCCTGGAGTGTAACAGGGGACGATGGCTACACCTTC. Translation: CAWSVTGDDGYTF.

Here the CDR3 DNA reads TGTGCCAGCAGCCAAGAGATCGGGCAACTAGCGGGGGGGCGGTTGGGGCAGTTCTTC. Residues: CASSQEIGQLAGGRLGQFF. The chain uses TRBV4-2 and TRBJ2-1, with 13 bases identical to TRBD2. The CDR3 runs to 19 residues. Germline V gene lookup returns CDR1 LGHNA and CDR2 YNFKEQ. Trimming at V came to 0 bases and at J to 12 bases, leaving 17 bases not matched to a gene.

This clone appeared a single time. The rearrangement uses TRBV5-1 and TRBJ1-2, with a tentative D call TRBD1 (5 bases). The germline CDR1 and CDR2 sequences are SGHRS and YFSETQ. Deletions cut 0 bases from V and 8 bases from J, with 14 bases between. There are 14 residues in the CDR3. CDR3 amino acids: CASSLEVGLDGYTF. The CDR3 nucleotides are TGCGCCAGCAGCTTGGAGGTGGGGCTCGACGGCTACACCTTC.

The J gene is TRBJ1-3, the V gene TRBV10-3; TRBD1 agrees at 10 bases. CDR1 and CDR2 (germline): ENHRY, SYGVKD. CDR3 size: 15 residues. With 11 bases clipped from V and 0 bases from J, the junction kept 7 bases outside the gene matches. The CDR3 coding sequence is TGTGCCGTTGGGACAGGGGCCAGCTCTGGAAACACCATATATTTT. Translated, it gives CAVGTGASSGNTIYF.

The rearrangement joins TRBV7-8 to TRBJ2-7; 7 bases agree with TRBD1. The CDR3 has 14 amino acids. J gave up 3 bases and V 5 bases, and 7 bases lay outside the gene matches. Germline values: CDR1 SGHVS, CDR2 FQNEAQ. The CDR3 DNA is TGTGCCAGCAGCCCCTCCCGGACAGGCTACGAGCAGTACTTC. This codes for CASSPSRTGYEQYF.